This entry is about one T cell receptor (beta chain). This CDR3 spans 12 amino acids. The germline V gene encodes CDR1 ENHRY and CDR2 SYGVKD. V shed 2 bases and J shed 9 bases, with 8 bases lying between them. The sample is drawn from a study of blood T cells in healthy people across ages. The second PCR ran about 6 to 12 cycles with a sample-barcoded 5' primer and J-beta primers. TCRdb used MiXCR to reprocess the 5' RACE reads, holding one entry per CDR3 protein. The data contain some 900,000 distinct CDR3 sequences, 45% to 50% of them seen just once; the ten biggest clones take up over 10%. V and J are TRBV10-3 and TRBJ2-1, with D tentatively TRBD2 (7 bases). The TCR was taken from a man in his thirties or forties in good health. Source material: blood. For the CDR3, the DNA is TGTGCCATCAGTGAGGGGGGGGCTGAGCAGTTCTTC. It translates to CAISEGGAEQFF.